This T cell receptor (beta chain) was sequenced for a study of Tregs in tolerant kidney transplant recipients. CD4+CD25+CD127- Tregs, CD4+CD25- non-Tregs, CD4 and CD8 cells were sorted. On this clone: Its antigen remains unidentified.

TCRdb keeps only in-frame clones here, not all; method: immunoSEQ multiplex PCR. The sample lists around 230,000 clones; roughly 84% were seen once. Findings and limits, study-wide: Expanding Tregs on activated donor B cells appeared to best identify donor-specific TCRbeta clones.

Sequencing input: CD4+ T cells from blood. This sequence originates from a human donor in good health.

The CDR3 DNA reads TGTGCCATCAGTGGTCGGGAGTTCTCAGATACGCAGTATTTT. It codes for CAISGREFSDTQYF. The chain is built from TRBV10-3 and TRBJ2-3, with D possibly being TRBD2 (6 bases). Germline V gives CDR1 ENHRY, CDR2 SYGVKD. CDR3 length: 14 residues. The V and J ends lost 4 bases and 4 bases respectively, with 12 bases between them.